This TCR beta chain is from a study of T-cell reconstitution after alpha-beta-depleted transplantation in children. Whole-study findings and limits: Roughly two months post-transplant, alpha-beta T cells reportedly originated from several hundred graft clones that had expanded.

Using unique molecular identifiers, the investigators prepared the TCRbeta library. TCRdb re-called the PCR reads with MiXCR, one entry per CDR3 protein. The table lists approximately 150,000 distinct CDR3 sequences, 8.8% of them singletons. This clonotype showed up many times. The antigen remains undetermined. This CDR3 comprises 14 residues. CDR1 DFQATT and CDR2 SNEGSKA come from the germline V gene (reference sequence). The V and J ends lost 3 bases and 4 bases respectively, with 14 bases between them. The chain has TRBV20-1 and TRBJ2-3; TRBD2 might be the D (7 bases). Sequences were derived from PBMCs, mostly from graft donor cells, sampled 180 days after TCRalphabeta/CD19-depleted stem cell transplant. This receptor was identified in a female patient aged 2-10 years who had a stem cell transplant for congenital amegakaryocytic thrombocytopenia, so the T cells may come from the graft donor. The CDR3 nucleotides read TGCAGTGCTAGGGGCGTGGGGGGGCCAGATACGCAGTATTTT. Translating gives CSARGVGGPDTQYF.